This paragraph covers one T cell receptor beta chain sequence. These data originate in a study of blood T cell repertoires in COVID-19. V lost 0 bases to trimming and J lost 3 bases; unmatched junction nucleotides: 7. Germline V CDR1 and CDR2: LGHNA, YNFKEQ. This CDR3 is built from 16 residues. The data were produced by immunoSEQ multiplex PCR, yet TCRdb's version contains in-frame clones alone and is incomplete. The sample contains about 27,000 clones, roughly 90% of which appear only once. The sequence was obtained from a human donor with active COVID-19. The donor label of this sample is uncertain. The chain has TRBV4-2 and TRBJ2-5; 7 bases match TRBD1. Sequenced sample: peripheral blood. The CDR3 protein is CASSQEWRQGEETQYF. DNA for the CDR3: TGTGCCAGCAGCCAAGAGTGGCGGCAGGGGGAAGAGACCCAGTACTTC.